This T cell receptor beta chain was documented in a study of blood T cells in healthy people across ages. Alongside a J-beta primer mix, a sample-barcoded 5' primer served in a second PCR lasting about 7 to 12 cycles. TCRdb ran MiXCR on the 5' RACE reads and lists one entry per CDR3 protein. The top ten clones hold approximately 17% of a sample with 550,000 to 600,000 distinct CDR3 sequences, approximately 27% of them seen once. The CDR3 is 15 amino acids. Germline CDR1 reads SGHRS; CDR2 reads YFSETQ. Healthy Caucasian individuals from Russia aged roughly 6 to 90 were enrolled as donors. Details on this clonotype: Its antigen is not known.

Study-wide results and caveats: Researchers deemed the diversity estimates from one million T cells underestimates.

The sample consisted of blood. This rearrangement joins TRBV5-1 to TRBJ2-5, with TRBD2 identical over 13 bases. The J call may be wrong; the DNA end is better matched by TRBJ2-7. The clonotype was recovered from a woman aged 70-85 years in good health. The CDR3 DNA reads TGCGCCAGCAGGCCCGGACTAGCGGGGGCCTACGAGCAGTACTTC. Its translation is CASRPGLAGAYEQYF.